A single sample is the source of the 7 T cell receptor beta chains below, sequenced in a study of cytomegalovirus exposure and HLA in healthy donors. PCR employed 60 Vbeta and 13 Jbeta primers. The repertoire was sequenced with immunoSEQ multiplex PCR; TCRdb's copy has only in-frame clones and lacks some. The sample gives 250,000 to 350,000 clones, 72% of which show up once; around 2% is in the top ten. Sequenced input: PBMCs. The receptors were gathered from a female donor in good health and CMV-seronegative.

The chain has TRBV7-2 and TRBJ2-1, with 11 bases aligning to TRBD2. The CDR3 has 17 residues. The ends lost 3 bases at V and 4 bases at J; junction bases unmatched: 8. The germline CDR1 and CDR2 sequences are SGHTA and FQGNSA. The CDR3 loop is CASSFSWGLAAYNEQFF. CDR3 coding DNA: TGTGCCAGCAGCTTTAGTTGGGGACTAGCGGCTTACAATGAGCAGTTCTTC.

This clone was observed a few times. The sample holds other DNA sequences that translate to the same CDR3. The rearrangement links TRBV13 to TRBJ2-7, with TRBD2 identical over 7 bases. CDR1 is PRHDT, CDR2 FYEKMQ, per germline (reference sequence). The V and J ends lost 0 bases and 7 bases, in that order; junction bases with no gene match: 12. This CDR3 is 16 amino acids long. CDR3 DNA sequence: TGTGCCAGCAGCTTAGGCGGGCGGGAGCTTTTGCGAGAGCAGTACTTC. Translation gives CASSLGGRELLREQYF.

The chain is built from TRBV19 and TRBJ1-4, with a tentative D call TRBD1 (5 bases). The ends were cut back, 7 bases at V and 11 bases at J, with 29 bases in the middle. From germline, CDR1 is LNHDA and CDR2 SQIVND (reference sequence). CDR3 length equals 17 residues. The CDR3 DNA is TGTGCCAGTATCACCGGAGACGGGGGACGAAGCCCTGGGAAACTGTTTTTT. Its translation is CASITGDGGRSPGKLFF. Filled out from reference TRBV19 and TRBJ1-4, the complete variable domain reads DGGITQSPKYLFRKEGQNVTLSCEQNLNHDAMYWYRQDPGQGLRLIYYSQIVNDFQKGDIAEGYSVSREKKESFPLTVTSAQKNPTAFYLCASITGDGGRSPGKLFFGSGTQLSVL.

The gene calls are TRBV11-3 and TRBJ2-1, with D maybe TRBD2 (6 bases). With 5 bases removed from V and 6 bases from J, the gap between germline ends came to 20 bases. Germline CDR1 is SGHNT and CDR2 is YENEEA. The CDR3 has 16 residues. The CDR3 DNA reads TGTGCCAGCAGCCCCCGTGAGACTAGTGGTGTCAATGAGCAGTTCTTC. It translates to CASSPRETSGVNEQFF.

The count of this clone is one. The V gene is TRBV29-1, the J gene TRBJ1-1; D gene unclear. The CDR3 extends over 12 amino acids. The germline CDR1 and CDR2 sequences are SQVTM and ANQGSEA. Trimming left V 6 bases short and J 1 base short, with 9 bases between. The CDR3 DNA reads TGCAGCGTAACCCGGGGGAACACTGAAGCTTTCTTT. It codes for CSVTRGNTEAFF.

This clone has a handful of counts. Written as DNA, the CDR3 is TGTGCCAGCAGCCCGGGACAGCCGGGGCGGACTGAAGCTTTCTTT. Its translation: CASSPGQPGRTEAFF. The chain couples TRBV7-6 to TRBJ1-1, with TRBD1 matching 7 bases. This CDR3 contains 15 residues. CDR1 and CDR2 from the germline V gene are SGHVS and FNYEAQ. The ends lost 5 bases at V and 5 bases at J; junction bases unmatched: 11.

As for this clone: At one end, the junction sequence differs from germline, possibly due to a read error. The chain is built from TRBV7-9 and TRBJ1-1, with 9 bases fitting TRBD1. The germline V gene has CDR1 SEHNR and CDR2 FQNEAQ (reference sequence). The CDR3 spans 13 residues. The CDR3 loop is CSSRRQGDAEAFF. CDR3 DNA sequence: TGTTCCAGCAGAAGACAGGGGGATGCTGAAGCTTTCTTT.